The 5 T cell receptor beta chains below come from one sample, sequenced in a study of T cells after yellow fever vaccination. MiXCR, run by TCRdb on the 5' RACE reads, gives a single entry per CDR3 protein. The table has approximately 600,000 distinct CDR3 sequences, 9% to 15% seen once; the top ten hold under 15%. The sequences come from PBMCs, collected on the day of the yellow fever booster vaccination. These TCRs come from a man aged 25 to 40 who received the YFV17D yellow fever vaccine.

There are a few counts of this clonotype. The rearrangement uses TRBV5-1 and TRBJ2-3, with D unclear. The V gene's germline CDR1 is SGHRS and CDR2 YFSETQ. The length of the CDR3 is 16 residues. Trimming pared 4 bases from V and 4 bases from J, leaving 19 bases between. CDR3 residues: CASSPDLPHQSDTQYF. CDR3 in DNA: TGCGCCAGCAGCCCGGACCTACCCCACCAGTCAGATACGCAGTATTTT.

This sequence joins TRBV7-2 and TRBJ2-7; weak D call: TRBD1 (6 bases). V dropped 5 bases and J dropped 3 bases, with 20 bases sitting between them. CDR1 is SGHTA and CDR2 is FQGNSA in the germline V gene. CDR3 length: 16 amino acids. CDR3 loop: CASSPDSPMLGYEQYF. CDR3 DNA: TGTGCCAGCAGCCCGGACAGTCCGATGTTGGGCTACGAGCAGTACTTC.

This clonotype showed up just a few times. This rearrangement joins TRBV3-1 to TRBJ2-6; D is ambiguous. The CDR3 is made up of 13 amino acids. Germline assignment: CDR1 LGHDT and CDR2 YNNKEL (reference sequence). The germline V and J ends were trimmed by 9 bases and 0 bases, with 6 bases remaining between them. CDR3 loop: CASVDSGANVLTF. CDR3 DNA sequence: TGTGCCAGTGTTGACTCTGGGGCCAACGTCCTGACTTTC. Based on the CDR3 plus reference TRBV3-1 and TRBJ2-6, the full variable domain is DTAVSQTPKYLVTQMGNDKSIKCEQNLGHDTMYWYKQDSKKFLKIMFSYNNKELIINETVPNRFSPKSPDKAHLNLHINSLELGDSAVYFCASVDSGANVLTFGAGSRLTVL.

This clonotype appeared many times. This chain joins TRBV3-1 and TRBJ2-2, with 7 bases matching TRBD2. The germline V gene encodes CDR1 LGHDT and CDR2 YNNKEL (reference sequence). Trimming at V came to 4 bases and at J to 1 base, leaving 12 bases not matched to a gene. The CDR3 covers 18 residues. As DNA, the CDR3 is TGTGCCAGCAGCCCTTTTGCGGGAGAGTTGTTGAACACCGGGGAGCTGTTTTTT. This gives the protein CASSPFAGELLNTGELFF.

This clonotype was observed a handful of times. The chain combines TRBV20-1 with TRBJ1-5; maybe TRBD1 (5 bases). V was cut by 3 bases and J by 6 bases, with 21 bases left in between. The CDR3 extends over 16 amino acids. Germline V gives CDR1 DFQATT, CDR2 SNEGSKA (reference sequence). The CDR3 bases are TGCAGTGCTAGCCAGGGTTTTGTTCGAGGGAGTCAGCCCCAGCATTTT. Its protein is CSASQGFVRGSQPQHF.